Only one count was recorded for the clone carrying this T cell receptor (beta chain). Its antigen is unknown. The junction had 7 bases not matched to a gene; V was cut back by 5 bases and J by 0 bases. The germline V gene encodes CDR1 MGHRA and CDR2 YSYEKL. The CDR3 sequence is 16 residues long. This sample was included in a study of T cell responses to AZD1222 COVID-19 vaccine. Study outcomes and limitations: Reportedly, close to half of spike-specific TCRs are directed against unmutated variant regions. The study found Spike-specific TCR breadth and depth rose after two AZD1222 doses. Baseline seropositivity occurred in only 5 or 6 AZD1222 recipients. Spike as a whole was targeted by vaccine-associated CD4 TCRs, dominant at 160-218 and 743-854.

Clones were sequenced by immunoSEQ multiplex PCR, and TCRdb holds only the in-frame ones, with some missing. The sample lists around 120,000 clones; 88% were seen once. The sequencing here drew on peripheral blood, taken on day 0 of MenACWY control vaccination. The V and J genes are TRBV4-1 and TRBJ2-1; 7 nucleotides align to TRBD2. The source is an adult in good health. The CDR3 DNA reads TGCGCCAGCAGCGAACTAGCGCAGAGCTCCTACAATGAGCAGTTCTTC. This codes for CASSELAQSSYNEQFF.